The clone carrying this T cell receptor (beta chain) showed up just a few times. This entry belongs to a study of T-cell memory formation after mild COVID-19. Trimming removed 4 bases from V and 8 bases from J; junction bases left unmatched: 15. CDR1 and CDR2 from the germline V gene are GTSNPN and SVGIG (reference sequence). There are 15 residues in the CDR3. TCRdb reprocessed the 5' RACE reads via MiXCR and lists one record per CDR3 protein. The table lists some 290,000 distinct CDR3 sequences, 15% to 20% of them singletons. The TCR was taken from a man aged 18 to 29 who had mild COVID-19 (a few samples of this study predate the infection). Cell type and time point are not known. The chain uses TRBV30 and TRBJ1-2; 8 bases fit TRBD1. The sequencing sample was made of PBMCs or a T cell subset sorted from them (not recorded which). In DNA form, the CDR3 reads TGTGCCTGGATCGTATGGGGGCAGGGGGCTCTAGGCTACACCTTC. Its translation: CAWIVWGQGALGYTF.